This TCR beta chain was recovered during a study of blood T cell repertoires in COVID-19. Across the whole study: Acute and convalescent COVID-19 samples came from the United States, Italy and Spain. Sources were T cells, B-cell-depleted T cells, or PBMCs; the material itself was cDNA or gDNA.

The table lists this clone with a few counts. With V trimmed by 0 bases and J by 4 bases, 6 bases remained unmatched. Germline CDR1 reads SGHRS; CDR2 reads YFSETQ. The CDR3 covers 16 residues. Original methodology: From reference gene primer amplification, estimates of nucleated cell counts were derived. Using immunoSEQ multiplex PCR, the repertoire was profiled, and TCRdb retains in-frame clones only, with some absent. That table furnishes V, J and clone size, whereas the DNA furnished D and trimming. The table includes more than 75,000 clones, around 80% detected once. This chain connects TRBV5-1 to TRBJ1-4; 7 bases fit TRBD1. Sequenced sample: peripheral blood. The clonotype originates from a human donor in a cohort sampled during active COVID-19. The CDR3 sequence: CASSLGFGQVNEKLFF. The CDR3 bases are TGCGCCAGCAGCTTGGGGTTTGGACAGGTTAATGAAAAACTGTTTTTT.